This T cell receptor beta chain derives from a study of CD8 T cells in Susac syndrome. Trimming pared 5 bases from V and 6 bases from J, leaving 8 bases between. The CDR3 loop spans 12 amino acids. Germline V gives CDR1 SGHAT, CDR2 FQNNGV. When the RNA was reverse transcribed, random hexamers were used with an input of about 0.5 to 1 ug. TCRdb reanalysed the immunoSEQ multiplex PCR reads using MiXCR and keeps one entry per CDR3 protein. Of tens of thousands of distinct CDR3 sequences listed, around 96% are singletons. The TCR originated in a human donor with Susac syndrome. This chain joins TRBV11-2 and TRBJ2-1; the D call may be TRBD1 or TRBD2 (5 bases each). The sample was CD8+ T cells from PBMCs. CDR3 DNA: TGTGCCAGCAGCCCTGGGACCAATGAGCAGTTCTTC. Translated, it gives CASSPGTNEQFF.